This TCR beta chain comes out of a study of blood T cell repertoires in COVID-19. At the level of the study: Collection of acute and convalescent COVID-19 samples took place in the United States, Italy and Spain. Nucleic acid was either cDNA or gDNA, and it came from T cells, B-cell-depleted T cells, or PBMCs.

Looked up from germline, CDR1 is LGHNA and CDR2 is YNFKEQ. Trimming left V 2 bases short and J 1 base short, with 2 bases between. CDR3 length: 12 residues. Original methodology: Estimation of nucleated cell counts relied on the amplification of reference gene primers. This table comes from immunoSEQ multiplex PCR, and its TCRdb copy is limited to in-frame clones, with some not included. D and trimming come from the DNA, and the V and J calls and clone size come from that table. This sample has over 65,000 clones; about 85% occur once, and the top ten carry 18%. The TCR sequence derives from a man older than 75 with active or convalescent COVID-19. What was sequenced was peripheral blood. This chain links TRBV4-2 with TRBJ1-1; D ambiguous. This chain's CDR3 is CASSQRNTEAFF. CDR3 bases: TGTGCCAGCAGCCAACGGAACACTGAAGCTTTCTTT.